This record concerns one T cell receptor beta chain sequence. This clonotype was found once. Its antigen remains undetermined. Relative to the germline gene, one junction end is altered; a read error may explain this. This specimen comes from a study of CD4 and CD8 cells across lung adenocarcinoma regions (dated by TCRdb to 2017 to 2018). General notes on the study: Intratumor heterogeneity of the T cell receptor repertoire was examined by comparing tumor centers with tumor margins.

To prepare the library, PCR was applied. The instrument given in TCRdb is HiSeq X Ten. TCRdb reran the public reads through fastp at Q25 and MiXCR, keeping productive beta chains. Each record represents a unique CDR3 protein, reported with the most common genes and DNA among its rows. Recorded for this sample are fewer than 30,000 distinct CDR3 sequences; 50% to 55% of them occurred a single time. Approximately 46% of the sample belongs to the ten largest clones. From cysteine to phenylalanine, the CDR3 is 15 amino acids long. Of the read, only the CDR3 DNA is kept; its 45 bases are in frame from base 1. The CDR1 and CDR2 encoded by the germline V gene (reference sequence) are WNHNN and SYGVQD. Patients with localized lung adenocarcinoma, a subtype of non-small cell lung cancer, were used as donors. Samples were obtained from the centers of localized lung adenocarcinomas. For TCR repertoire analysis, CD8+ T cells from tumor tissue were profiled separately from CD4+ T cells.

The specimen was CD8+ T cells from the center of a lung tumor. Explained via the paper, the cell subset or site label denotes: tumor center region. The sequence is built from TRBV10-1 and TRBJ2-4, and 8 bases in between align with TRBD1. This receptor was obtained from a male donor with lung adenocarcinoma. The CD4 and CD8 labels of this study may be unreliable. The CDR3: CASSEGQGAKDMQYF. In nucleotides, the sequence is TGCGCCAGCAGTGAGGGTCAGGGGGCTAAGGACATGCAGTACTTC.